This T cell receptor beta chain is drawn from a study of blood T cell repertoires in COVID-19. Study context: Samples representing acute and convalescent COVID-19 were sourced from the United States, Italy and Spain. PBMCs, B-cell-depleted T cells, or T cells provided the cDNA or gDNA that made up the material.

Original analysis: Reference gene primer amplification yielded estimated nucleated cell counts. Method: immunoSEQ multiplex PCR; TCRdb's copy keeps in-frame clones and lacks some. V and J calls plus clone size are reproduced from that table; the DNA served to infer D and trimming. Of around 4,800 clones in the sample, under 85% were seen once. The germline CDR1 and CDR2 sequences are LNHDA and SQIVND (reference sequence). V was shortened by 6 bases and J by 1 base, with 16 bases between the two germline ends. There are 15 residues in the CDR3. Sequencing input: peripheral blood. The source of this sequence is a human donor in a cohort sampled during active COVID-19. This chain connects TRBV19 to TRBJ2-7, with D maybe TRBD2 (7 bases). Here the CDR3 reads CASRRKGEGSYEQYF. CDR3 DNA: TGTGCCAGTAGGCGAAAGGGGGAGGGTTCCTACGAGCAGTACTTC.